This TCR beta chain is from a study of cytomegalovirus exposure and HLA in healthy donors. Overall study findings and caveats: With later analysis, a missense DCLRE1C variant became linked to TCR beta V- and J-gene trimming. According to the study, roughly 160 TCR beta chains were cytomegalovirus-associated.

About this clone itself: Its cognate antigen is unknown.

Trimming took 6 bases from V and 6 from J; bases not matched to a gene: 14. The germline V gene has CDR1 SQVTM and CDR2 ANQGSEA. The length of the CDR3 is 15 residues. The PCR made use of 60 Vbeta and 13 Jbeta primers. Only in-frame clones appear in the TCRdb table, and some are missing; sequencing was by immunoSEQ multiplex PCR. The table includes approximately 150,000 clones, 50% to 75% detected once. Specimen: PBMCs. The V call is TRBV29-1, the J call TRBJ1-1, with 9 bases aligning to TRBD1. This TCR was sampled from a woman under 40 in good health and CMV-seropositive. The CDR3 DNA is TGCAGCGTCCCGGGACAGGGCCCCTTCGGTGCTGAAGCTTTCTTT. The encoded protein is CSVPGQGPFGAEAFF.